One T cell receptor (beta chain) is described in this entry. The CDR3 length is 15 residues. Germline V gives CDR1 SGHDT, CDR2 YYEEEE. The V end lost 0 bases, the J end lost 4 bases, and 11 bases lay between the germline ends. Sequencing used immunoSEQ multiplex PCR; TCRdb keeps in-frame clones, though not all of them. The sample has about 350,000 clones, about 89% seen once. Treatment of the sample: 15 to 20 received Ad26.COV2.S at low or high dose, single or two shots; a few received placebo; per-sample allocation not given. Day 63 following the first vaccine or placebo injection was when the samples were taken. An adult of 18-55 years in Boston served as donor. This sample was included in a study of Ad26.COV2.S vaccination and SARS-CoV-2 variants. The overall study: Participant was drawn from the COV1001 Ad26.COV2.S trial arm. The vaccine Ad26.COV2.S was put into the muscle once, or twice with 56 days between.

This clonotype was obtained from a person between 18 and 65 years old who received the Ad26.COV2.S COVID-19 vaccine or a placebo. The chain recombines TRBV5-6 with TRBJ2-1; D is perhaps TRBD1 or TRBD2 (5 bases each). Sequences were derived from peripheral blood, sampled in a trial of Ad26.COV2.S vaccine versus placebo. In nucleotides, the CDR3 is TGTGCCAGCAGCTTGGTCGGGGCCACTTACAATGAGCAGTTCTTC. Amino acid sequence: CASSLVGATYNEQFF.